This paragraph covers one T cell receptor (beta chain) sequence. Its specificity is not known. Purified naive CD4+ T cells were depleted of CD25+ Tregs. Study observations and caveats: The TCR gene usage of tumor memory CD4+ T cells clustered together with blood and lymph node memory CD4+ cells and with lymph node naive CD4+ cells. Greatest tumor Treg TCR overlap was with tumor naive CD4+ cells.

Constant-region reverse primers amplified full-length variable regions, followed by semi-nested Nested Universal Primer A PCR. TCRdb analysed the 5' RACE reads with MiXCR anew, one entry per CDR3 protein. The table has tens of thousands of distinct CDR3 sequences, 25% to 30% seen once. This CDR3 comprises 15 residues. The germline V gene encodes CDR1 SGHTA and CDR2 FQGNSA. V lost 1 base and J lost 4; bases outside the gene matches: 4. This chain connects TRBV7-2 to TRBJ1-3; 7 positions agree with TRBD1. Sequenced material: naive CD4+ T cells sorted from blood. Documented subset: naive CD4+ T cells, CD4+CD45RA+CD25-. The clonotype comes from a female donor with breast cancer. This chain's CDR3 is CASSLGQGVGNTIYF. CDR3 DNA: TGTGCCAGCAGCTTAGGGCAGGGGGTAGGAAACACCATATATTTT.